Below, 21 T cell receptor beta chains from the same sample are listed, as sequenced in a study of shared clonotypes between healthy human individuals. The data were produced by immunoSEQ multiplex PCR, yet TCRdb's version contains in-frame clones alone and is incomplete. The table lists some 470,000 clones, 76% of them singletons. Sequencing input: PBMCs. These TCRs come from a woman aged 40 to 55 in good health. Some clones in this sample may be carry-over from other donors' samples.

The J gene is TRBJ2-1, the V gene TRBV7-7; 7 positions match TRBD2. V lost 1 base, J lost 9 bases, and 9 bases stayed unmatched. The CDR3 is 15 amino acids. Per germline, CDR1 SSHAT and CDR2 FNYEAQ (reference sequence). The CDR3 sequence is CASSLDAGASREQFF. The CDR3 DNA reads TGTGCCAGCAGCTTAGACGCGGGAGCTTCGCGTGAGCAGTTCTTC.

V gene TRBV2 combines with J gene TRBJ2-7; 12 bases agree with TRBD1. Germline V gene data show CDR1 as SNHLY and CDR2 as FYNNEI. With 5 bases clipped from V and 4 bases from J, the junction kept 6 bases outside the gene matches. This CDR3 has 15 amino acids. The CDR3 sequence: CASSPGQGAAYEQYF. In nucleotides, the CDR3 is TGTGCCAGCAGTCCGGGACAGGGGGCTGCTTACGAGCAGTACTTC.

This clone has ten or more counts. Other DNA sequences in the sample encode the same CDR3. V and J are TRBV25-1 and TRBJ2-7, with D maybe TRBD2 (7 bases). Germline-derived CDR1 and CDR2 are MGHDK and SYGVNS. V shed 1 base and J shed 3 bases, with 13 bases lying between them. This CDR3 has 15 amino acids. The CDR3 spells CASSELRGRFYEQYF. DNA for the CDR3: TGTGCCAGCAGTGAATTGCGGGGGCGCTTCTACGAGCAGTACTTC.

As DNA, the CDR3 is TGTGCCAGCAGTACCGGGACAGGGGCCCACTATGGCTACACCTTC. It encodes CASSTGTGAHYGYTF. V usage is TRBV6-5 and J usage is TRBJ1-2; TRBD1 matches 10 bases. The length of the CDR3 is 15 residues. Per germline, CDR1 MNHEY and CDR2 SVGAGI. V dropped 5 bases and J dropped 3; count of bases not matched to a gene: 6.

This sequence joins TRBV30 and TRBJ1-6; D uncertain. Looked up from germline, CDR1 is GTSNPN and CDR2 is SVGIG (reference sequence). The CDR3 covers 12 residues. V dropped 0 bases and J dropped 7 bases, with 4 bases sitting between them. As DNA, the CDR3 is TGTGCCTGGAGTGTACGGAATTCACCCCTCCACTTT. Protein product: CAWSVRNSPLHF.

This clone was found a few times. The chain couples TRBV30 to TRBJ2-5, with TRBD1 identical over 7 bases. V lost 5 bases, J lost 8 bases, and 5 bases stayed unmatched. The CDR3 is made up of 11 amino acids. The V gene's germline CDR1 is GTSNPN and CDR2 SVGIG (reference sequence). The CDR3 sequence: CAWGQGVTQYF. The CDR3 coding sequence is TGTGCCTGGGGTCAGGGGGTCACCCAGTACTTC.

This chain uses TRBV9 with TRBJ2-1; D could derive from TRBD1 or TRBD2 (5 bases each). Trimming took 3 bases from V and 4 from J, leaving 14 bases between them. The germline V gene encodes CDR1 SGDLS and CDR2 YYNGEE. This CDR3 has 15 amino acids. The CDR3 spells CASSGGSPPYNEQFF. The DNA for the CDR3 is TGTGCCAGCAGCGGGGGGTCTCCTCCTTACAATGAGCAGTTCTTC.

The rearrangement links TRBV11-2 to TRBJ1-3; no firm D call. The CDR3 is 15 amino acids. With 0 bases removed from V and 0 bases from J, the gap between germline ends came to 6 bases. Germline values: CDR1 SGHAT, CDR2 FQNNGV. The DNA of the CDR3 is TGTGCCAGCAGCTTAGAGGGGAGCTCTGGAAACACCATATATTTT. Encoded protein: CASSLEGSSGNTIYF.

A note on this clone: A far larger clone is one nucleotide away, so this likely arose from a read error. The J gene is TRBJ2-4, the V gene TRBV27, with 9 bases identical to TRBD1. The germline gives CDR1 MNHEY, CDR2 SMNVEV (reference sequence). This CDR3 comprises 17 residues. The V gene end was trimmed by 5 bases and the J gene end by 3 bases; junction bases not matched to a gene: 11. The CDR3 loop is CASSPRDREIVKNIQYF. The DNA for the CDR3 is TGTGCCAGCAGTCCCCGGGACAGGGAGATCGTCAAAAACATTCAGTACTTC.

The V call is TRBV19, the J call TRBJ2-7; 8 bases line up with TRBD1. The trim removed 3 bases at V and 1 base at J, leaving 5 bases unmatched. Per germline, CDR1 LNHDA and CDR2 SQIVND (reference sequence). The CDR3 contains 15 residues. In DNA, the CDR3 is TGTGCCAGTAGTATTTGGGGGACAGGTTCCTACGAGCAGTACTTC. It specifies CASSIWGTGSYEQYF.

The rearrangement joins TRBV28 to TRBJ2-7; 10 bases line up with TRBD2. The CDR3 has 13 residues. Germline trimming cut 8 bases from V and 2 bases from J; bases unmatched to any gene: 3. The V gene's germline CDR1 is MDHEN and CDR2 SYDVKM. CDR3 in DNA: TGTGCCAGCTCAAGCGGGAGGGCCTACGAGCAGTACTTC. This codes for CASSSGRAYEQYF.

In its sample, this clone was seen once. The V gene is TRBV29-1, the J gene TRBJ2-7; 10 nucleotides line up with TRBD2. Germline-derived CDR1 and CDR2 are SQVTM and ANQGSEA. The V and J ends lost 5 bases and 5 bases, in that order; junction bases with no gene match: 15. There are 16 residues in the CDR3. CDR3: CSVHEIAGGGFHEQYF. In DNA, the CDR3 is TGCAGCGTTCACGAAATAGCGGGAGGTGGGTTCCACGAGCAGTACTTC.

Turning to this clone: This may stem from a read error, because a much larger clone lies one nucleotide away. V is TRBV4-2 and J is TRBJ2-7; D remains ambiguous. The CDR3 loop spans 15 amino acids. Germline V CDR1 and CDR2: LGHNA, YNFKEQ. V was clipped by 0 bases and J by 2 bases, with 11 bases between them. CDR3 protein: CASSQEAESPYEQYF. Here the CDR3 DNA reads TGTGCCAGCAGCCAAGAGGCGGAGTCCCCCTACGAGCAGTACTTC.

The chain has TRBV1 and TRBJ2-2; the tabulated D call, TRBD2, remains unverified against the DNA. TRBV1 is classified as a pseudogene. The CDR3 has 14 amino acids. The CDR3 here is CTSSYLPGVRELFF. Written as DNA, the CDR3 is TGCACCAGCAGCTATCTTCCGGGTGTCAGGGAGCTGTTTTTT.

This clone was seen once. The chain couples TRBV4-2 to TRBJ2-1, with a tentative D call TRBD1 (6 bases). The CDR3 is 16 residues long. V was cut by 4 bases and J by 6 bases, with 19 bases left in between. The germline gives CDR1 LGHNA, CDR2 YNFKEQ. CDR3 in amino acids: CASSRSRGVLSNEQFF. As DNA, the CDR3 is TGTGCCAGCAGCCGAAGCAGGGGTGTGCTTAGCAATGAGCAGTTCTTC.

As for this clone: One end of the junction fails to match germline, which may point to a read error. This CDR3 reads CASNLDRGPGELFF. For the CDR3, the DNA is TGCGCCAGCAACTTGGACAGGGGGCCCGGGGAGCTGTTTTTT. The chain uses TRBV5-1 and TRBJ2-2; 11 bases map to TRBD1. The germline V gene encodes CDR1 SGHRS and CDR2 YFSETQ. This CDR3 region has 14 residues.

This clone has a single count. The rearrangement links TRBV27 to TRBJ1-1; a possible D gene is TRBD1 (5 bases). CDR3 length: 14 amino acids. Trimming pared 6 bases from V and 0 bases from J, leaving 11 bases between. Germline values: CDR1 MNHEY, CDR2 SMNVEV (reference sequence). The DNA for the CDR3 is TGTGCCAGCAGGAGGACACAAATGAACACTGAAGCTTTCTTT. Translated: CASRRTQMNTEAFF.

This clone occurred a few times. The chain has TRBV10-2 and TRBJ1-2, with 8 bases aligning to TRBD1. The germline V gene has CDR1 WSHSY and CDR2 SAAADI. With 6 bases clipped from V and 8 bases from J, the junction kept 8 bases outside the gene matches. This CDR3 is 13 amino acids long. DNA for the CDR3: TGCGCCAGCAGGCCAGGACAGGGAGTCGGCTACACCTTC. This codes for CASRPGQGVGYTF.

The chain couples TRBV2 to TRBJ1-1, with D hard to call. Trimming removed 0 bases at V and 9 bases at J, with 2 bases between. Per the germline V gene, CDR1 is SNHLY and CDR2 is FYNNEI. The CDR3 runs 10 residues. The CDR3 nucleotides read TGTGCCAGCAGTGAAGCTAAAGCTTTCTTT. It is translated as CASSEAKAFF.

The chain couples TRBV10-3 to TRBJ2-7; D might be TRBD1 or TRBD2, each matching 6 bases. This CDR3 contains 15 residues. V was cut by 3 bases and J by 2 bases, with 14 bases left in between. Per the germline V gene, CDR1 is ENHRY and CDR2 is SYGVKD. Written as DNA, the CDR3 is TGTGCCATCAGTGATAAGGGGGGCGGAACCTACGAGCAGTACTTC. This translates into CAISDKGGGTYEQYF.

This sequence joins TRBV7-2 and TRBJ1-5; D is uncertain. The V gene's germline CDR1 is SGHTA and CDR2 FQGNSA. V was shortened by 2 bases and J by 0 bases, with 8 bases between the two germline ends. The CDR3 loop spans 15 amino acids. The DNA for the CDR3 is TGTGCCAGCAGCTTATACACCTTTAGCAATCAGCCCCAGCATTTT. Translating it yields CASSLYTFSNQPQHF.